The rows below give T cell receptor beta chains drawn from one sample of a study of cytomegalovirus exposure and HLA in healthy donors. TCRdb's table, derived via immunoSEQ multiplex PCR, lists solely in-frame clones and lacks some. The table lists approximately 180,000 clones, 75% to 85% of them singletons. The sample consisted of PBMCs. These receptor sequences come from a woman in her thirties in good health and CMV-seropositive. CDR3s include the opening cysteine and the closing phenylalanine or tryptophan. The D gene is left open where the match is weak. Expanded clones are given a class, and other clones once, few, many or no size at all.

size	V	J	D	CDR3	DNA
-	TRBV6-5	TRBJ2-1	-	CASSYGGLWNEQFF	TGTGCCAGCAGTTACGGGGGCCTGTGGAATGAGCAGTTCTTC
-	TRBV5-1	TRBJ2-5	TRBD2	CASVRGGDIQETQYF	TGCGCCAGCGTCCGGGGGGGGGACATCCAAGAGACCCAGTACTTC
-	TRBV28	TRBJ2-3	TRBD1	CASRIQGAPDTQYF	TGTGCCAGCAGGATACAGGGGGCTCCGGATACGCAGTATTTT
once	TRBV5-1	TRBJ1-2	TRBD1	CASSLEGTGTRGYTF	TGCGCCAGCAGCTTAGAAGGGACAGGCACGCGGGGCTACACCTTC
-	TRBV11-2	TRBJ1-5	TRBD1	CASSPGGTEDQPQHF	TGTGCCAGCAGTCCGGGGGGGACAGAGGATCAGCCCCAGCATTTT
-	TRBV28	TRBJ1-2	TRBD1	CASSLRDRLNYGYTF	TGTGCCAGCAGTTTAAGGGACAGGCTTAACTATGGCTACACCTTC
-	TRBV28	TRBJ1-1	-	CASRRSRDTEAFF	TGTGCCAGCAGACGGTCCCGAGACACTGAAGCTTTCTTT
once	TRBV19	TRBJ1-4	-	CASSPSTGGNEKLFF	TGTGCCAGTAGTCCCTCGACAGGAGGAAATGAAAAACTGTTTTTT
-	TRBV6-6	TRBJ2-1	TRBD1	CASSYRRDSSYNEQFF	TGTGCCAGCAGTTATCGCCGGGACAGCTCCTACAATGAGCAGTTCTTC
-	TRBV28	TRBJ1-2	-	CASFGGGDYGYTF	TGTGCCAGCTTTGGGGGAGGTGACTATGGCTACACCTTC
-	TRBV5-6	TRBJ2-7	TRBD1	CASLLAGGQGVYEQYF	TGTGCCAGCCTTTTAGCCGGGGGACAGGGGGTCTACGAGCAGTACTTC
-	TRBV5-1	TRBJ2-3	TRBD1	CASSLVTGTASTDTQYF	TGCGCCAGCAGCTTGGTCACCGGGACAGCTAGCACAGATACGCAGTATTTT
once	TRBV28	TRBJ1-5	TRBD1	CASSPKRQGGNQPQHF	TGTGCCAGCAGCCCTAAACGACAGGGAGGCAATCAGCCCCAGCATTTT
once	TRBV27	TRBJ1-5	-	CASSSTGQPQHF	TGTGCCAGCAGTTCTACAGGTCAGCCCCAGCATTTT
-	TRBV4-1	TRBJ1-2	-	CASSRSGGIYGYTF	TGCGCCAGCAGCCGGTCAGGAGGGATCTATGGCTACACCTTC
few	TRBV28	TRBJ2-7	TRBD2	CASAGTSGGSYEQYF	TGTGCCAGCGCAGGGACTAGCGGGGGATCCTACGAGCAGTACTTC
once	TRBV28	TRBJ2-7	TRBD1	CASRSGQTYEQYF	TGTGCCAGCAGATCGGGACAGACCTACGAGCAGTACTTC
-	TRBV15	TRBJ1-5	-	CATSRQGSNNQPQHF	TGTGCCACCAGCAGACAGGGGTCCAACAATCAGCCCCAGCATTTT
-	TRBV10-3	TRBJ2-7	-	CAFGPPEGEQYF	TGTGCCTTCGGGCCCCCGGAGGGCGAGCAGTACTTC
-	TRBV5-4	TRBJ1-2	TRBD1	CASSLDGTGGNYGYTF	TGTGCCAGCAGCTTGGACGGGACAGGGGGCAACTATGGCTACACCTTC
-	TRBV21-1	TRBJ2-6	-	CASSKSTSGTNSGANVLTF	TGTGCCAGCAGCAAAAGCACTAGCGGGACGAACTCTGGGGCCAACGTCCTGACTTTC